The 17 T cell receptor beta chains listed next were all sequenced from one sample in a study of radiation and T cells in renal cell carcinoma. Regarding time point: blood 2 weeks post-SBRT. Treatment denoted: 15 Gy SBRT to primary tumor, nephrectomy 4 weeks later. The protocol was immunoSEQ multiplex PCR, while the TCRdb copy is restricted to in-frame clones and leaves out a portion. The table includes about 150,000 clones, roughly 90% detected once. The sequencing used blood, collected from a patient whose treatment included radiotherapy and nephrectomy. The source of these receptors is a woman aged 45-65 years with renal cell carcinoma.

V and J are TRBV19 and TRBJ2-3, with 10 nucleotides matching TRBD2. The CDR3 spans 15 residues. With V trimmed by 2 bases and J by 2 bases, 1 base remained unmatched. Germline loops: CDR1 LNHDA, CDR2 SQIVND (reference sequence). In nucleotides, the CDR3 is TGTGCCAGTAGTATACTAGCGGGGGACACAGATACGCAGTATTTT. Its translation: CASSILAGDTDTQYF.

The chain is built from TRBV5-1 and TRBJ2-3, with no clear D. V shed 2 bases and J shed 5 bases, with 15 bases lying between them. From germline, CDR1 is SGHRS and CDR2 YFSETQ. The CDR3 has 15 amino acids. The CDR3 loop is CASSLMDSWVDTQYF. Here the CDR3 DNA reads TGCGCCAGCAGCTTAATGGATAGCTGGGTAGATACGCAGTATTTT.

V and J are TRBV19 and TRBJ1-6; 11 nucleotides match TRBD1. The length of the CDR3 is 17 residues. The germline V gene has CDR1 LNHDA and CDR2 SQIVND (reference sequence). V lost 5 bases to trimming and J lost 8 bases; unmatched junction nucleotides: 11. As DNA, the CDR3 is TGTGCCAGTAGTTCCCGGGACAGGGGGTCTACGGATTCACCCCTCCACTTT. This codes for CASSSRDRGSTDSPLHF. Variable domain in full (rest from reference TRBV19 and TRBJ1-6): DGGITQSPKYLFRKEGQNVTLSCEQNLNHDAMYWYRQDPGQGLRLIYYSQIVNDFQKGDIAEGYSVSREKKESFPLTVTSAQKNPTAFYLCASSSRDRGSTDSPLHFGNGTRLTVT.

Only one count was recorded for this clone. This chain uses TRBV5-1 with TRBJ1-4, with 8 bases matching TRBD1. Germline CDR1 is SGHRS and CDR2 is YFSETQ. The CDR3 runs 13 residues. J gave up 7 bases and V 4 bases, and 3 bases lay outside the gene matches. CDR3 bases: TGCGCCAGCAGCGGGACAGGAGGTGAAAAACTGTTTTTT. Encoded protein: CASSGTGGEKLFF. Together with reference TRBV5-1 and TRBJ1-4, the CDR3 gives the full variable domain: KAGVTQTPRYLIKTRGQQVTLSCSPISGHRSVSWYQQTPGQGLQFLFEYFSETQRNKGNFPGRFSGRQFSNSRSEMNVSTLELGDSALYLCASSGTGGEKLFFGSGTQLSVL.

This sequence joins TRBV28 and TRBJ2-1; the match to TRBD1 covers 7 bases. Germline CDR1 is MDHEN and CDR2 is SYDVKM. Trimming cost V 5 bases and J 5 bases; bases outside gene matches: 12. CDR3 length: 16 amino acids. The CDR3 DNA reads TGTGCCAGCAGTACCCCCCCGACAGGGTTCCACAATGAGCAGTTCTTC. This translates into CASSTPPTGFHNEQFF.

The V gene is TRBV7-3, the J gene TRBJ2-5; TRBD2 aligns across 8 bases. The CDR3 sequence is 14 residues long. The germline gives CDR1 SGHTA, CDR2 FQGTGA. The V segment lost 5 bases and the J segment 4 bases; nucleotides outside the gene matches: 6. The CDR3 DNA reads TGTGCCAGCAGCCGATCCGGGGGGGTAGAGACCCAGTACTTC. It specifies CASSRSGGVETQYF.

The chain recombines TRBV6-5 with TRBJ1-2, with TRBD1 matching 7 bases. V was clipped by 3 bases and J by 6 bases; unmatched bases: 10. The CDR3 loop spans 15 amino acids. Per germline, CDR1 MNHEY and CDR2 SVGAGI. CDR3 protein: CASSYFRGALDGYTF. The CDR3 DNA sequence: TGTGCCAGCAGTTATTTCAGGGGGGCACTTGATGGCTACACCTTC.

The CDR3 DNA follows: TGTGCCAGCAGCCCGAGGTTCGGTGAAGCTTTCTTT. It specifies CASSPRFGEAFF. This chain uses TRBV7-8 with TRBJ1-1; the D is unclear. V was pared by 5 bases and J by 7 bases, with 11 bases between. The germline gives CDR1 SGHVS, CDR2 FQNEAQ. This CDR3 comprises 12 residues.

The chain is built from TRBV6-6 and TRBJ1-1; D perhaps matches TRBD1 (6 bases). V was clipped by 0 bases and J by 11 bases, with 19 bases between them. Germline V CDR1 and CDR2: MNHNY, SVGAGI (reference sequence). The CDR3 is 15 residues long. The CDR3 loop is CASSYSVVGGAGAFF. In nucleotides, the CDR3 is TGTGCCAGCAGTTACTCCGTGGTAGGGGGGGCCGGGGCTTTCTTT.

The V gene is TRBV27, the J gene TRBJ1-5; D call uncertain. Deletions cut 3 bases from V and 4 bases from J, with 13 bases between. The germline V gene has CDR1 MNHEY and CDR2 SMNVEV (reference sequence). The CDR3 contains 15 residues. CDR3 sequence reads: CASSFGLTPNQPQHF. In DNA form, the CDR3 reads TGTGCCAGCAGTTTTGGGCTTACCCCTAATCAGCCCCAGCATTTT.

V is TRBV5-4 and J is TRBJ2-5; D unclear. The V gene lost 0 bases and the J gene lost 5 bases, with 17 bases spanning the gap. Germline values: CDR1 SGHNT, CDR2 YYREEE (reference sequence). This CDR3 comprises 16 residues. This CDR3 is CASSLVGWADRETQYF. The CDR3 nucleotides are TGTGCCAGCAGCTTGGTGGGTTGGGCTGACCGGGAGACCCAGTACTTC.

CDR3 residues: CASSSGLQETQYF. The CDR3, as DNA: TGCGCCAGCAGTTCGGGCCTTCAAGAGACCCAGTACTTC. The V and J genes are TRBV5-1 and TRBJ2-5, with unresolved D. The germline CDR1 and CDR2 sequences are SGHRS and YFSETQ. The CDR3 is made up of 13 amino acids. With 5 bases removed from V and 2 bases from J, the gap between germline ends came to 10 bases.

The gene calls are TRBV15 and TRBJ2-4; D gene ambiguous. The CDR3 is 11 residues long. Germline V lookup: CDR1 LNHNV, CDR2 YYDKDF (reference sequence). V lost 5 bases and J 9 bases, leaving 8 bases between the germline ends. The DNA of the CDR3 is TGTGCCACCAGCTCTGCCGGCATTCAGTACTTC. This gives the protein CATSSAGIQYF.

For the CDR3, the DNA is TGCGCCAGCAGCTTGGGCCCGGGACAGTCCAACTATGGCTACACCTTC. Amino acid sequence: CASSLGPGQSNYGYTF. The J gene is TRBJ1-2, the V gene TRBV5-1; the match to TRBD1 covers 7 bases. V was clipped by 0 bases and J by 2 bases; unmatched bases: 7. Germline assignment: CDR1 SGHRS and CDR2 YFSETQ. The CDR3 is 16 amino acids. Variable domain in full (rest from reference TRBV5-1 and TRBJ1-2): KAGVTQTPRYLIKTRGQQVTLSCSPISGHRSVSWYQQTPGQGLQFLFEYFSETQRNKGNFPGRFSGRQFSNSRSEMNVSTLELGDSALYLCASSLGPGQSNYGYTFGSGTRLTVV.

CDR3 in DNA: TGTGCCAGCAGCATAGTAGGCGAGCAGTACTTC. Protein: CASSIVGEQYF. The V and J genes are TRBV7-9 and TRBJ2-7; D unresolved. Per germline, CDR1 SEHNR and CDR2 FQNEAQ (reference sequence). The germline V and J ends were trimmed by 5 bases and 6 bases, with 8 bases remaining between them. The CDR3 loop spans 11 amino acids.

The V and J genes are TRBV4-2 and TRBJ1-3; 7 bases line up with TRBD1. The CDR3 has 15 amino acids. Germline V gene sequence: CDR1 LGHNA, CDR2 YNFKEQ. With 4 bases clipped from V and 3 bases from J, the junction kept 6 bases outside the gene matches. The CDR3 DNA follows: TGTGCCAGCAGCCGTATCGGGACAGTTGGAAACACCATATATTTT. It translates to CASSRIGTVGNTIYF.

The chain has TRBV29-1 and TRBJ1-3; D unresolved. Germline CDR1 and CDR2: SQVTM and ANQGSEA. The CDR3 is 13 amino acids. The germline V and J ends were trimmed by 2 bases and 8 bases, with 13 bases remaining between them. In DNA form, the CDR3 reads TGCAGCGTTGAACGGCAGGTCGGCGACACCATATATTTT. It translates to CSVERQVGDTIYF.